The clone carrying this T cell receptor (beta chain) was found a few times. The data stem from a study of molecular identifiers for immune sequencing clone quantification. V lost 5 bases and J 8 bases, leaving 10 bases between the germline ends. CDR3 length: 12 amino acids. Germline values: CDR1 SEHNR, CDR2 FQNEAQ (reference sequence). One entry per CDR3 protein, called by TCRdb with MiXCR from the PCR reads. Of more than 550,000 distinct CDR3 sequences in the sample, 25% were seen once. Naive CD8 T cells, phenotype CD8+CD4-CCR7+CD45RA+, were sorted. This chain joins TRBV7-9 and TRBJ2-1, with a weak D call TRBD1 (6 bases). The TCR originated in a human donor in good health. Some libraries in this study had Jurkat cell RNA spiked in. What was sequenced was naive CD8+ T cells from blood, with Jurkat cell RNA spiked in. Regarding subset: FACS-sorted CD8+CD4-CCR7+CD45RA+ naive T cells. The CDR3 loop is CASSNRVDEQFF. The CDR3 DNA is TGTGCCAGCAGCAACAGGGTCGATGAGCAGTTCTTC.